The 4 T cell receptor beta chains below were found in one sample sequenced in a study of tumor-infiltrating lymphocytes in primary liver carcinoma. Unsorted whole blood supplied the blood RNA, and germline DNA was isolated too. Reverse transcription of 450 to 500 ng total RNA with a constant-region primer produced TCR beta cDNA. Each TCR beta library was derived from three nested multiplex PCR rounds that employed slightly modified ARM-PCR. A C-beta reverse primer was combined with TRBV1-TRBV30 forward primers in the first two PCR rounds, and each round had approximately 10 cycles. Each CDR3 protein is one row after TCRdb ran MiXCR on the multiplex PCR reads. The sample lists 300,000 to 350,000 distinct CDR3 sequences, about 65% occurring once. The sequenced material came from peripheral blood. The receptors here all came from a man aged 40-55 years with primary liver carcinoma and hepatitis B virus infection.

Concerning this clonotype itself: A much larger clone differs from this one at a single base, so this may be a read error. The CDR3 protein is CASSMGGNQPQHF. DNA of the CDR3: TGTGCCAGCAGTATGGGAGGCAATCAGCCCCAGCATTTT. The chain joins TRBV6-6 to TRBJ1-5, with no clear D. This CDR3 contains 13 residues. Deletions cut 5 bases from V and 2 bases from J, with 7 bases between. Germline CDR1 is MNHNY and CDR2 is SVGAGI (reference sequence).

This clonotype has more than one count but fewer than ten. V usage is TRBV6-5 and J usage is TRBJ2-7, with D perhaps TRBD1 or TRBD2 (5 bases each). CDR1 is MNHEY and CDR2 is SVGAGI in the germline V gene. With 2 bases removed from V and 3 bases from J, the gap between germline ends came to 14 bases. This CDR3 comprises 15 residues. CDR3 nucleotide sequence: TGTGCCAGCAGTTACCCCACTAGAGGGGTCTACGAGCAGTACTTC. This translates into CASSYPTRGVYEQYF.

This clonotype was observed many times. The CDR3 loop reads CASSQTAVTQYF. The DNA for the CDR3 is TGTGCCAGCAGTCAGACAGCAGTTACGCAGTATTTT. The chain employs TRBV28 and TRBJ2-3, with D possibly being TRBD1 (5 bases). This CDR3 has 12 amino acids. Germline V gene data show CDR1 as MDHEN and CDR2 as SYDVKM. V lost 5 bases and J lost 8, with 11 bases in between.

This clonotype was seen a handful of times. This may be a read error: a much more frequent sequence differs by one nucleotide. This chain joins TRBV29-1 and TRBJ2-7; D is unclear. This CDR3 region has 9 residues. V was trimmed by 5 bases and J by 3 bases, leaving 2 bases between them. Germline values: CDR1 SQVTM, CDR2 ANQGSEA. Here the CDR3 DNA reads TGCAGCGTTAACTACGAGCAGTACTTC. It yields the protein CSVNYEQYF.